This T cell receptor beta chain was captured in a study of cytomegalovirus exposure and HLA in healthy donors. Regarding the study as a whole: For most subjects, TCR beta sequences were reported to predict HLA-A and HLA-B alleles with accuracy. In a later analysis, the majority of CMV-associated beta chains seemingly showed HLA restriction. In a later analysis, V- and J-gene trimming of beta chains associated with a DCLRE1C missense variant, replicated independently.

This CDR3 spans 15 amino acids. Between the trimmed V and J ends, which lost 6 bases and 2 bases, there was a span of 15 bases. The germline V gene encodes CDR1 MNHEY and CDR2 SVGAGI. Concerning this clone: Its target is not known.

Primers: 60 Vbeta forward and 13 Jbeta reverse. The assay was immunoSEQ multiplex PCR, and TCRdb's table has in-frame clones only and misses some. The table shows 85,000 to 130,000 clones, with 78% occurring only once. The receptor was isolated from a woman aged 40 to 50 in good health and CMV-seronegative. Material: PBMCs. V usage is TRBV6-5 and J usage is TRBJ2-3, with D unclear. CDR3 bases: TGTGCCAGCAGCCCCTCCCCCGGTAACACAGATACGCAGTATTTT. Encoded protein: CASSPSPGNTDTQYF.